A selection of T cell receptor beta chains follows, all from one sample in a study of PD-L1 blockade in urothelial cancer. Assay used: immunoSEQ multiplex PCR; TCRdb lists only in-frame clones, some missing. The top ten clones hold roughly 2% of a sample with about 95,000 clones, around 90% of them seen once. Sequencing was performed on PBMCs, taken around atezolizumab (anti-PD-L1) treatment. The receptors were gathered from a man between 60 and 75 years old with urothelial cancer. Each CDR3 is given with its conserved first and last residue. The D gene is left open where the match is weak. A row's size may be missing; if present it is once, few, many or a size class.

>TRBJ2-7|once|TRBD1|TRBV30
TGTGCCTGGAGTCCTGGGACAGGGAGATACGAGCAGTACTTC
CAWSPGTGRYEQYF
>TRBJ2-3|NA|NA|TRBV7-9
TGTGCCAGCAGTCGGTGGACAGCCCAGGGAGATACGCAGTATTTT
CASSRWTAQGDTQYF
>TRBJ2-7|NA|NA|TRBV4-2
TGTGCCAGCAGCCAAGAAGTGGCCGCCTACGAGCAGTACTTC
CASSQEVAAYEQYF
>TRBJ2-7|NA|NA|TRBV27
TGTGCCAGCAGTCCGTGGACCGGAGGTACCGAGCAGTACTTC
CASSPWTGGTEQYF
>TRBJ2-1|once|TRBD2|TRBV2
TGTTCTAGCGGGAGTTACAATGAGCAGTTCTTC
CSSGSYNEQFF
>TRBJ2-7|few|TRBD1|TRBV10-2
TGCGCCAGCAGCACTCTACAGGGGTACGAGCAGTACTTC
CASSTLQGYEQYF
>TRBJ2-1|NA|NA|TRBV5-4
TGTGCCAGCAGCTTGTGGTCGGGGGGCCGGGAGTTCTTC
CASSLWSGGREFF
>TRBJ2-1|few|NA|TRBV18
TGTGCCAGCTCACCACCGCTGGGGGCCCTCAGCAATGAGCAGTTCTTC
CASSPPLGALSNEQFF
>TRBJ2-5|NA|TRBD2|TRBV28
TGTGCCAGCAGTTTATTGCCGGGGGGGGTGCAAGAGACCCAGTACTTC
CASSLLPGGVQETQYF
>TRBJ2-7|NA|NA|TRBV10-2
TGCGCCAGCAGTGTCCAGGGGTACGAGCAGTACTTC
CASSVQGYEQYF
>TRBJ2-5|NA|NA|TRBV4-3
TGCGCCAGCAGTCTAGGGGGGGTGCCAGGAGAGACCCAGTACTTC
CASSLGGVPGETQYF
>TRBJ2-5|NA|TRBD1|TRBV6-1
TGTGCCAGCAGGGGACAGTTCCAAGAGACCCAGTACTTC
CASRGQFQETQYF
>TRBJ2-7|NA|TRBD2|TRBV18
TGTGCCAGCTCACCAGGGCTAGCGGGAACCTACGAGCAGTACTTC
CASSPGLAGTYEQYF
>TRBJ2-2|NA|TRBD1|TRBV14
TGTGCCAGCAGCCAAGCACAGGGGGCGGTCGGGGAGCTGTTTTTT
CASSQAQGAVGELFF
>TRBJ1-4|NA|NA|TRBV6-5
TGTGCCAGCAGGCCTCGGACGGGGGAAAAACTGTTTTTT
CASRPRTGEKLFF
>TRBJ1-1|NA|TRBD1|TRBV6-5
TGTGCCAGCAGTTTTGACAGGGAGTCCGGAGCTTTCTTT
CASSFDRESGAFF
>TRBJ1-5|few|NA|TRBV28
TGTGCCAGTTACAGGGTCTCGCAGCCCCAGCATTTT
CASYRVSQPQHF
>TRBJ2-2|NA|TRBD2|TRBV4-3
TGCGCCAGCAGCCAAGAGTCCAGCGGGGCAGCGAACACCGGGGAGCTGTTTTTT
CASSQESSGAANTGELFF
>TRBJ2-1|NA|NA|TRBV7-2
TGTGCCAGCAGCTATAGCTCCTACAATGAGCAGTTCTTC
CASSYSSYNEQFF
>TRBJ1-6|NA|TRBD1|TRBV6-6
TGTGCCAGCAGTTACTCGATACAGGGGGCTTCACCCCTCCACTTT
CASSYSIQGASPLHF
>TRBJ1-2|NA|TRBD1|TRBV5-1
TGCGCCAGCAGCGAGGACAGGACGGATGGCTACACCTTC
CASSEDRTDGYTF
>TRBJ2-5|few|NA|TRBV2
TGTGCCAGTCAACAGGGCTCAGAGACCCAGTACTTC
CASQQGSETQYF
>TRBJ2-5|NA|NA|TRBV6-5
TGTGCCAGCATGGCGGGTGGGGTGGGGACCCAGTACTTC
CASMAGGVGTQYF
>TRBJ2-7|NA|TRBD1|TRBV19
TGTGCCAGTAGTATAGCCGGGACAGGTACCTACGAGCAGTACTTC
CASSIAGTGTYEQYF
>TRBJ2-3|NA|TRBD2|TRBV9
TGTGCCAGCAGCGTAGTGGGTAGCGGGACAGATACGCAGTATTTT
CASSVVGSGTDTQYF
>TRBJ2-2|NA|NA|TRBV5-1
TGCGCCAGCAGCTTGGCGAGGAACGGGGAGCTGTTTTTT
CASSLARNGELFF
>TRBJ1-1|once|NA|TRBV2
TGTGCCAGCAGTGAACAGGGCATGACTGAAGCTTTCTTT
CASSEQGMTEAFF
>TRBJ2-7|NA|NA|TRBV27
TGTGCCAGCAAAGGAGGGTCCTACGAGCAGTACTTC
CASKGGSYEQYF
>TRBJ2-2|NA|TRBD1|TRBV5-1
TGCGCCCCCACCCCCCACGGGACAGGGAACACCGGGGAGCTGTTTTTT
CAPTPHGTGNTGELFF
>TRBJ2-7|NA|NA|TRBV5-1
TGCGCCAGCAGCTTCCGGGGTATCTCCTACGAGCAGTACTTC
CASSFRGISYEQYF
>TRBJ2-7|few|NA|TRBV10-1
TGCGCCAGCAGTGGTCATGTGGACAGCTACGAGCAGTACTTC
CASSGHVDSYEQYF
>TRBJ2-7|NA|TRBD1|TRBV29-1
TGCAGCGTTAGGGACAGCTACGAGCAGTACTTC
CSVRDSYEQYF
>TRBJ1-6|NA|TRBD1|TRBV2
TGTGCCAGCAGCGCAACGGGACAGGGGAATTCACCCCTCCACTTT
CASSATGQGNSPLHF
>TRBJ2-5|NA|TRBD1|TRBV9
TGTGCCAGCAGCGCCCGGACAGGGCGCCAAGAGACCCAGTACTTC
CASSARTGRQETQYF
>TRBJ2-3|NA|NA|TRBV11-1
TGTGCCAGCAGCTTAGCGGCAGGGGGGAAATACGGCACAGATACGCAGTATTTT
CASSLAAGGKYGTDTQYF
>TRBJ2-3|NA|NA|TRBV5-6
TGTGCCAGCAGCCCCACAGAGACGCCGGATACGCAGTATTTT
CASSPTETPDTQYF
>TRBJ1-2|NA|NA|TRBV7-2
TGTGCCAGCAGCCGGCGGACGGACTCCTATGGCTACACCTTC
CASSRRTDSYGYTF
>TRBJ2-1|NA|NA|TRBV5-4
TGTGCCAGCAGCTCGCATAATACAGGGCGTTCCTACAATGAGCAGTTCTTC
CASSSHNTGRSYNEQFF
>TRBJ2-2|NA|NA|TRBV6-5
TGTGCCAGCAGTTTTCGACTAGTGAGGGCCACCGGGGAGCTGTTTTTT
CASSFRLVRATGELFF
>TRBJ1-1|NA|NA|TRBV28
TGTGCCAGCACCGCCGGGACTCAGAACACTGAAGCTTTCTTT
CASTAGTQNTEAFF
>TRBJ2-7|NA|NA|TRBV7-8
TGTGCCAGCAGCTTAGAAGGACTCTACGAGCAGTACTTC
CASSLEGLYEQYF